Listed below are T cell receptor beta chains from one sample, sequenced in a study of blood T cell repertoires in COVID-19. The table came from immunoSEQ multiplex PCR; TCRdb's copy has only in-frame clones and leaves some out. The table has about 150,000 clones, 85% seen once. Material for sequencing was peripheral blood. All receptors derive from a woman aged 60-75 years with COVID-19, enrolled during active disease. The CDR3 runs from the conserved cysteine through the conserved F or W. Each record gives: V gene, D gene, J gene, clone size, CDR3 DNA, CDR3 protein. D genes are given only for firm matches. Expanded clones get a size class; other rows say once, few or many, or leave the size out.

v_call: TRBV7-3
d_call: NA
j_call: TRBJ2-1
clone_size: NA
cdr3_nt: TGTGCCAGCAGCCCCCGAGAGGGGACATACAATGAGCAGTTCTTC
cdr3_aa: CASSPREGTYNEQFF

v_call: TRBV9
d_call: NA
j_call: TRBJ2-1
clone_size: NA
cdr3_nt: TGTGCCAGCAGCGTAGACTCAGGGCTAAGTGAGCAGTTCTTC
cdr3_aa: CASSVDSGLSEQFF

v_call: TRBV18
d_call: NA
j_call: TRBJ1-5
clone_size: NA
cdr3_nt: TGTGCCAGCTCGGACCTTGCGGGAGCTAGCAATCAGCCCCAGCATTTT
cdr3_aa: CASSDLAGASNQPQHF

v_call: TRBV6-5
d_call: NA
j_call: TRBJ2-1
clone_size: NA
cdr3_nt: TGTGCCAGCAGTTACCGGGGGATCTCCTACAATGAGCAGTTCTTC
cdr3_aa: CASSYRGISYNEQFF

v_call: TRBV5-1
d_call: NA
j_call: TRBJ1-5
clone_size: few
cdr3_nt: TGCGCCAGCAGCTTGGACGGCGGTCAGCCCCAGCATTTT
cdr3_aa: CASSLDGGQPQHF

v_call: TRBV6-6
d_call: TRBD1
j_call: TRBJ1-2
clone_size: NA
cdr3_nt: TGTGCCAGCAGTTTGGGGACAGCCGACTATGGCTACACCTTC
cdr3_aa: CASSLGTADYGYTF

v_call: TRBV18
d_call: TRBD2
j_call: TRBJ2-1
clone_size: NA
cdr3_nt: TGTGCCAGCTCTCGGACTAGCGGGAGCAATGAGCAGTTCTTC
cdr3_aa: CASSRTSGSNEQFF

v_call: TRBV12-3/TRBV12-4
d_call: TRBD1
j_call: TRBJ1-2
clone_size: NA
cdr3_nt: TGTGCCAGCAGGACAGGGGACACGGGCGGCTACACCTTC
cdr3_aa: CASRTGDTGGYTF

v_call: TRBV18
d_call: TRBD2
j_call: TRBJ2-1
clone_size: NA
cdr3_nt: TGTGCCAGCTCACCGACTAGCGGGAGAATTGATGAGCAGTTCTTC
cdr3_aa: CASSPTSGRIDEQFF

v_call: TRBV5-4
d_call: TRBD1
j_call: TRBJ1-2
clone_size: NA
cdr3_nt: TGTGCCAGCAGCGGGGGGACAGGCAACTATGGCTACACCTTC
cdr3_aa: CASSGGTGNYGYTF

v_call: TRBV28
d_call: TRBD1
j_call: TRBJ1-1
clone_size: NA
cdr3_nt: TGTGCCAGCAGTCTGATTTCCGGGACAGGGGGTGAAGCTTTCTTT
cdr3_aa: CASSLISGTGGEAFF

v_call: TRBV15
d_call: NA
j_call: TRBJ2-1
clone_size: NA
cdr3_nt: TGTGCCACCAGCAGTGAAGCGGGTCACAATGAGCAGTTCTTC
cdr3_aa: CATSSEAGHNEQFF

v_call: TRBV9
d_call: NA
j_call: TRBJ1-3
clone_size: few
cdr3_nt: TGTGCCAGCAGCCCTGTAGCCTCTGGAAACACCATATATTTT
cdr3_aa: CASSPVASGNTIYF

v_call: TRBV5-1
d_call: NA
j_call: TRBJ1-1
clone_size: NA
cdr3_nt: TGCGCCAGCAGCTTCGCGGCTCGCAGACTGAACACTGAAGCTTTCTTT
cdr3_aa: CASSFAARRLNTEAFF

v_call: TRBV9
d_call: TRBD2
j_call: TRBJ2-2
clone_size: NA
cdr3_nt: TGTGCCAGCAGCGCTACTAGCGGGAGCTTCGGGGAGCTGTTTTTT
cdr3_aa: CASSATSGSFGELFF

v_call: TRBV5-8
d_call: NA
j_call: TRBJ2-4
clone_size: NA
cdr3_nt: TGTGCCAGCAGCTTCGACAGGATACCTCGGGGCATTCAGTACTTC
cdr3_aa: CASSFDRIPRGIQYF

v_call: TRBV6-5
d_call: TRBD1
j_call: TRBJ1-5
clone_size: NA
cdr3_nt: TGTGCCAGCAGTAACACCAGGGGGTTCGGACAGCCCCAGCATTTT
cdr3_aa: CASSNTRGFGQPQHF

v_call: TRBV7-8
d_call: NA
j_call: TRBJ1-1
clone_size: NA
cdr3_nt: TGTGCCAGCAGCTTAGCTGGGGGGGGTACTGAAGCTTTCTTT
cdr3_aa: CASSLAGGGTEAFF

v_call: TRBV18
d_call: NA
j_call: TRBJ1-2
clone_size: NA
cdr3_nt: TGTGCCAGCTCACCAGACAGACTTGGCGACTATGGCTACACCTTC
cdr3_aa: CASSPDRLGDYGYTF

v_call: TRBV2
d_call: NA
j_call: TRBJ1-4
clone_size: once
cdr3_nt: TGTGCCAGCAGGTCCCTATCAGGCCTCGAAAAACTGTTTTTT
cdr3_aa: CASRSLSGLEKLFF

v_call: TRBV5-1
d_call: TRBD1
j_call: TRBJ2-5
clone_size: NA
cdr3_nt: TGCGCCAGCAGCAGAGGACAGGGGGCGATAGAGACCCAGTACTTC
cdr3_aa: CASSRGQGAIETQYF

v_call: TRBV3-1/TRBV3-2
d_call: NA
j_call: TRBJ1-2
clone_size: NA
cdr3_nt: TGTGCCAGCAGCCGACTTCGACAGACCAACTATGGCTACACCTTC
cdr3_aa: CASSRLRQTNYGYTF